This T cell receptor (beta chain) was identified in a study of blood T cells in healthy people across ages. A second roughly 6 to 12 cycle PCR used barcoded and J-beta primers. TCRdb independently ran MiXCR on the 5' RACE reads; one entry per CDR3 protein. The sample yields about 770,000 distinct CDR3 sequences, around two fifths seen once. Study conclusions and caveats: Naive and antigen-experienced cells were not separated, limiting conclusive comparison. Among T cells, TCR beta diversity per million cells dropped roughly linearly as age rose.

Germline loops: CDR1 SGHRS, CDR2 YFSETQ. V was pared by 4 bases and J by 8 bases, with 11 bases of the junction left unmatched. CDR3 length: 16 residues. Remarks on this clonotype: Antigen unknown.

This clonotype was sampled from a man aged 55 to 70 in good health. The chain employs TRBV5-1 and TRBJ1-6, with 8 bases matching TRBD1. The sample taken for sequencing was blood. CDR3 amino acids: CASSKTTGQADSPLHF. The CDR3 DNA sequence: TGCGCCAGCAGCAAGACAACGGGACAGGCGGATTCACCCCTCCACTTT.